This TCR beta chain was recorded in a study of blood T cell repertoires in COVID-19. Generated by immunoSEQ multiplex PCR, the TCRdb table keeps only in-frame clones and is missing some. The data show a few hundred thousand clones, 80% to 90% seen once. The source is a man aged 25-40 years who had recovered from COVID-19. Sequenced: PBMCs or T cells enriched from blood (not recorded which).

CDR3 sequence: CASEDYSNSGANVLTF. CDR3 DNA sequence: TGTGCCAGTGAGGACTACTCCAACTCTGGGGCCAACGTCCTGACTTTC. V usage is TRBV19 and J usage is TRBJ2-6; D perhaps matches TRBD2 (6 bases). Germline V gives CDR1 LNHDA, CDR2 SQIVND (reference sequence). V was shortened by 8 bases and J by 0 bases, with 14 bases between the two germline ends. The CDR3 loop spans 16 amino acids.